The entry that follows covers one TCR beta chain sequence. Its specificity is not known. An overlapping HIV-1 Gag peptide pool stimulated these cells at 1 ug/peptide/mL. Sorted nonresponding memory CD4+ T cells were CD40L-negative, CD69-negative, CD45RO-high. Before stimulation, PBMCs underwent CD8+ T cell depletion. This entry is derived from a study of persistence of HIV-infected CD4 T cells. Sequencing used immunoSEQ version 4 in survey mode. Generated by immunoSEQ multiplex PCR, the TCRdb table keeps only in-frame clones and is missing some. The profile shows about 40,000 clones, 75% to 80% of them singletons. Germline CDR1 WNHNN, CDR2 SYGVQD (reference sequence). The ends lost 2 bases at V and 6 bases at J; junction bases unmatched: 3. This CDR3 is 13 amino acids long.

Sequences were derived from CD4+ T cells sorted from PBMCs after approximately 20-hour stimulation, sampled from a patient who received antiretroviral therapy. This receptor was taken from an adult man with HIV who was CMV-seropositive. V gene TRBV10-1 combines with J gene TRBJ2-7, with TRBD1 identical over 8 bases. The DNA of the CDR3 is TGCGCCAGCAGTGAGGGCAGGGGGCGCGAGCAGTACTTC. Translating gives CASSEGRGREQYF.